This entry is about one T cell receptor beta chain. The antigen remains undetermined. These data are taken from a study of T cell responses to AZD1222 COVID-19 vaccine. Whole-study results and caveats: Seropositivity was recorded at baseline in only a handful of AZD1222 recipients. Elevations in Spike-specific TCR breadth and depth followed administration of two AZD1222 doses. Repertoires were obtained only post-peak T cell response.

Germline V gene lookup returns CDR1 SEHNR and CDR2 FQNEAQ (reference sequence). This CDR3 comprises 17 residues. J was trimmed by 3 bases and V by 5 bases; bases with no gene match: 9. Clones were read by immunoSEQ multiplex PCR, and TCRdb kept only the in-frame ones, dropping some. The sample has some 130,000 clones; over 85% are singletons. This clonotype originated in an adult in good health. The sequenced sample was peripheral blood, obtained on day 0 of AZD1222 vaccination. V is TRBV7-9 and J is TRBJ1-4, with 10 bases lining up with TRBD1. In nucleotides, the CDR3 is TGTGCCAGCAGCCACCGGGACAGGGGTCGGGCTAATGAAAAACTGTTTTTT. Its translation is CASSHRDRGRANEKLFF. The full variable domain, completed using reference TRBV7-9 and TRBJ1-4, is DTGVSQNPRHKITKRGQNVTFRCDPISEHNRLYWYRQTLGQGPEFLTYFQNEAQLEKSRLLSDRFSAERPKGSFSTLEIQRTEQGDSAMYLCASSHRDRGRANEKLFFGSGTQLSVL.